This T cell receptor beta chain was observed in a study of CD8+ T cells in alopecia areata. Study at large: Those treated were given oral tofacitinib at 5 to 10 mg twice daily. Study-wide points: It was lesional scalp, especially alopecia totalis/universalis, that showed higher clonality than normal scalp.

Germline CDR1 is SGHVS and CDR2 is FQNEAQ. The CDR3 sequence is 15 residues long. V lost 3 bases and J lost 0; bases outside the gene matches: 1. RNA, once extracted, was reverse transcribed into cDNA for use as the sequencing template. The table came from immunoSEQ multiplex PCR; TCRdb's copy has only in-frame clones and leaves some out. The sample contains roughly 150,000 clones, about nine tenths of which appear only once. This clone appeared once. No antigen is known for it. The sequence was obtained from a human donor with alopecia areata. The chain links TRBV7-8 to TRBJ1-2, with 10 bases fitting TRBD1. The specimen was CD8+ T cells sorted from blood, collected at week 0. CDR3 protein: CASSLGQGSNYGYTF. The CDR3 region has the DNA TGTGCCAGCAGCTTGGGACAGGGGTCTAACTATGGCTACACCTTC.